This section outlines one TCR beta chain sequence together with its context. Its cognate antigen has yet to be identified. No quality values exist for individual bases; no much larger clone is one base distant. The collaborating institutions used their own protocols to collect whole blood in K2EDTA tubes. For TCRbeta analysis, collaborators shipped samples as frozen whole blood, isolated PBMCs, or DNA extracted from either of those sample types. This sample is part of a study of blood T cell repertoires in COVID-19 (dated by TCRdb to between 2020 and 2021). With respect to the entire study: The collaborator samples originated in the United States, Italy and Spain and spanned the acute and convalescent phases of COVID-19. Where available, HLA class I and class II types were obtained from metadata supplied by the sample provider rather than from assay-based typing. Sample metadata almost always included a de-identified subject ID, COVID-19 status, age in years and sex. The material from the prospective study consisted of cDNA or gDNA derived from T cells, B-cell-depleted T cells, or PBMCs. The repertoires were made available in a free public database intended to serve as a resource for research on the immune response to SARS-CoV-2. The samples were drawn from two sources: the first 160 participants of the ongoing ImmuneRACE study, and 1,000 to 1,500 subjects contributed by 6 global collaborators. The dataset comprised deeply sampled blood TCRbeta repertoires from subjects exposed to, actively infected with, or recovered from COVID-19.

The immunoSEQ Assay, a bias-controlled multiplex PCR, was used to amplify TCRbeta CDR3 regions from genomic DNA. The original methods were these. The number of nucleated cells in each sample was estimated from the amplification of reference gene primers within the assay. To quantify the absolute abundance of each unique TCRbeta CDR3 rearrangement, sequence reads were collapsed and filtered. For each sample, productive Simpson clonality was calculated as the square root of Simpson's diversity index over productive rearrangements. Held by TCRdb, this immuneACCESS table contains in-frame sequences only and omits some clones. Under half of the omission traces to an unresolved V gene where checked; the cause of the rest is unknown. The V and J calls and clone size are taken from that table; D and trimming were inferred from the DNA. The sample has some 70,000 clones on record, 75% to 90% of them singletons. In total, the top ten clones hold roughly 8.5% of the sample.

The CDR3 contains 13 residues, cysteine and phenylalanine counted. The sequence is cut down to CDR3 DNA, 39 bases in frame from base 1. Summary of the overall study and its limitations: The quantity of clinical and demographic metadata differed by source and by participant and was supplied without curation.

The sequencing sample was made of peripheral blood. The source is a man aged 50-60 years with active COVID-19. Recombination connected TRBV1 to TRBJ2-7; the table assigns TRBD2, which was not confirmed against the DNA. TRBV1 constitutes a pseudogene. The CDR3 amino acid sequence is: CTSSQRGRVEQYF. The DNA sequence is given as TGCACCAGCAGCCAGAGGGGGAGGGTCGAGCAGTACTTC.